The sequence of this TCR beta chain was determined in a study of T cell clonotyping in hematopoietic cell transplantation listed by TCRdb under 2021. Background for the entire study: Pretransplant recipient samples were obtained after cytoreduction. Patient recruitment ran from 2015 to early 2017, and follow-up continued until September 2020 or death. The study collected roughly 150 blood samples from some 35 consecutive transplant recipients and their related donors.

From its cysteine to its phenylalanine, the CDR3 spans 14 amino acids. Only the CDR3 part of the read is kept: 42 bases, read in frame from the first base. From V the trimming removes 6 bases and from J it removes 4 bases, while the gene matches leave 6 bases of the junction unaccounted for. CDR1 and CDR2 (LNHDA, SQIVND) derive from the germline V gene (reference sequence). The intended sense of this specimen's time point label: recipient sample about 28 days before transplant, after cytoreduction. Blood from recipients was drawn roughly 28 days before transplant, then again at days 30, 100 and 180 after transplant. Using Nuclei Lysis Solution, genomic DNA was extracted from unfractionated peripheral blood mononuclear cells that were either fresh or cryopreserved. With the immunoSEQ assay, which is a bias-controlled multiplex PCR relying on V- and J-specific primers, TCR beta CDR3 regions were amplified from genomic DNA. A second PCR step added a proprietary barcode and Illumina adapter sequences to the CDR3 amplicons. An Illumina MiSeq instrument was used for sequencing of the CDR3 libraries. In the paper's pipeline: Export and quality control were done with immunoSEQ Analyzer 3.0, while downstream analyses used R Bioconductor and Immunarch. Only productive rearrangements in the normalized downsampled data set went into calculating the repertoire metrics. In the normalized cohort, a clonotype counted as pathologically expanded if the clonotype was larger than 5 templates. The Inverse Simpson Index served as the measure of repertoire diversity. The non-normalized data set was used for CMV-specificity analyses so that all clonotypes could be captured. TCRdb holds this immuneACCESS table with in-frame rearrangements only. Some clones are missing; in checked studies, unresolved V genes explain under half, and the rest has no known cause. V and J calls plus clone size are reproduced from that table; the DNA served to infer D and trimming. The sample data list about 21,000 clones, and 90% of these were observed just once. The top ten clones comprise around 3.6% of the sample.

Study-level results and caveats: Broader TCR repertoire diversity after transplant was predicted by Inverse Simpson Index values from donors and from recipients before transplant. The sample size was limited, and because cells were not sorted, the contributions of CD4 and CD8 repertoires could not be separated. Only a small fraction of recipient repertoires overlapped donor repertoires, with over 97% appearing de novo at the given depth. A decrease in recipient TCR diversity was observed after transplant, and a progressive increase in pathologically expanded clonotypes was seen from day 30 to day 180.

A word on this clone: Which antigen it targets is not known. The input lacks base qualities; no much larger clone sits a single base away.

Recombination joined TRBV19 with TRBJ1-5; TRBD1 fits 7 bases in the junction. This TCR was sampled from a man aged 18 to 30 with biphenotypic leukemia. Some clones in this sample may be carry-over from other donors' samples. This specimen consisted of peripheral blood mononuclear cells, obtained before stem cell transplant. The DNA reads TGTGCCAGTAGACCGGGACAGCTTAATCAGCCCCAGCATTTT. Its coded protein is CASRPGQLNQPQHF.